Each of the 9 T cell receptor beta chains below was sequenced from the same sample in a study of blood T cell repertoires in COVID-19. The method was immunoSEQ multiplex PCR; TCRdb's version includes in-frame clones alone and lacks a portion of them. The repertoire holds 76,000 or so clones, with 70% to 90% as singletons. Specimen: peripheral blood. These receptors were obtained from a man aged 80 or over in a cohort sampled during active COVID-19.

The chain is built from TRBV7-2 and TRBJ2-2; a weak D match, TRBD2 (6 bases). This CDR3 contains 15 residues. From germline, CDR1 is SGHTA and CDR2 FQGNSA. With 1 base removed from V and 5 bases from J, the gap between germline ends came to 11 bases. CDR3 region: CASSLVWGGTGELFF. The CDR3 nucleotides are TGTGCCAGCAGCTTAGTCTGGGGAGGAACCGGGGAGCTGTTTTTT.

As DNA, the CDR3 is TGTGCCAGCAGCGTAGAGGGGAGGTCGGGGACAGACAATGAGCAGTTCTTC. Its protein is CASSVEGRSGTDNEQFF. This chain links TRBV9 with TRBJ2-1, with a weak D call TRBD1 (7 bases). V lost 0 bases and J lost 5, with 18 bases in between. The CDR3 has 17 residues. The V gene's germline CDR1 is SGDLS and CDR2 YYNGEE.

The gene calls are TRBV3-1 (or the pseudogene TRBV3-2) and TRBJ2-5, with 10 bases identical to TRBD1. The CDR3 spans 18 residues. J lost 4 bases, V lost 1 base, and 12 bases had no gene match. In germline, CDR1 is LGHDT, CDR2 YNNKEL (reference sequence). In DNA form, the CDR3 reads TGTGCCAGCAGCCAAGCTCCGGGGACAGGGGAGAGGGGAGAGACCCAGTACTTC. This codes for CASSQAPGTGERGETQYF.

This chain joins TRBV7-2 and TRBJ2-4, with D possibly being TRBD2 (5 bases). The germline V and J ends were trimmed by 0 bases and 1 base, with 13 bases remaining between them. The CDR3 is made up of 17 amino acids. Germline lookup yields CDR1 SGHTA and CDR2 FQGNSA. This chain's CDR3 is CASSLAAGREAKNIQYF. The CDR3 region has the DNA TGTGCCAGCAGCTTAGCGGCTGGGAGAGAGGCCAAAAACATTCAGTACTTC. Full variable domain (remainder filled in from reference TRBV7-2 and TRBJ2-4): GAGVSQSPSNKVTEKGKDVELRCDPISGHTALYWYRQSLGQGLEFLIYFQGNSAPDKSGLPSDRFSAERTGGSVSTLTIQRTQQEDSAVYLCASSLAAGREAKNIQYFGAGTRLSVL.

This sequence joins TRBV10-3 and TRBJ2-1; the match to TRBD1 covers 7 bases. Germline CDR1 ENHRY, CDR2 SYGVKD. This CDR3 has 14 amino acids. The V and J ends lost 3 bases and 8 bases, in that order; junction bases with no gene match: 7. CDR3 nucleotide sequence: TGTGCCATCAGTGACTCGGGACAGAGTTATGAGCAGTTCTTC. It translates to CAISDSGQSYEQFF.

This CDR3 is CASSLSNTGELFF. The CDR3 DNA sequence: TGTGCCAGCAGCTTATCTAACACCGGGGAGCTGTTTTTT. J is TRBJ2-2 and V is TRBV7-9; D call uncertain. The CDR3 contains 13 residues. Trimming took 2 bases from V and 2 from J, leaving 3 bases between them. Germline V gives CDR1 SEHNR, CDR2 FQNEAQ (reference sequence).

The chain is built from TRBV2 and TRBJ1-4; possibly TRBD1 for D (5 bases). The CDR3 runs 14 residues. In germline, CDR1 is SNHLY, CDR2 FYNNEI. Trimming stripped 6 bases from V and 0 bases from J, with 8 bases between. The CDR3 region has the DNA TGTGCCAGCAGGGGGCCCACAACTAATGAAAAACTGTTTTTT. It is translated as CASRGPTTNEKLFF.

V gene TRBV7-8 combines with J gene TRBJ1-5, with TRBD1 identical over 8 bases. Per germline, CDR1 SGHVS and CDR2 FQNEAQ. This CDR3 contains 15 residues. The J segment lost 4 bases and the V segment lost 3 bases, leaving 5 bases of the junction unmatched. The CDR3 loop reads CASSFSGTGNQPQHF. The CDR3 DNA follows: TGTGCCAGCAGCTTCTCCGGGACAGGTAATCAGCCCCAGCATTTT.

The chain employs TRBV10-3 and TRBJ2-5, with 8 bases that match TRBD1. CDR1 is ENHRY, CDR2 SYGVKD, per germline. V trimming: 6 bases; J trimming: 5 bases; junction bases outside the gene matches: 8. This CDR3 is 14 amino acids long. CDR3 protein: CAIRTGVGGETQYF. The CDR3, as DNA: TGTGCCATCAGGACAGGGGTTGGAGGGGAGACCCAGTACTTC.